Included here is one T cell receptor (beta chain) sequence, with context. Its specificity is unknown. At one of its ends the junction is not consistent with the germline gene, which may arise from a read error. The donors (healthy individuals) were bone marrow donors. This sample is drawn from a study of cytomegalovirus exposure and HLA in healthy donors. Turning to the study itself: In terms of ancestry, the Caucasian-associated cluster contained 81% of the roughly 400 genotyped donors.

Germline V lookup: CDR1 SGHNT, CDR2 YYREEE (reference sequence). This CDR3 is 15 amino acids long. Study-wide results and limits: Specific recognition of CMV antigens was confirmed in vitro for a few chains (all CMV-associated).

This PCR relied on a set of 60 Vbeta primers and 13 Jbeta primers. Assay used: immunoSEQ multiplex PCR; TCRdb lists only in-frame clones, some missing. The repertoire includes about 110,000 clones, approximately 74% of them detected once, and 4% to 4.5% sits in the top ten. Sequencing was done on a sample of PBMCs. This chain links TRBV5-4 with TRBJ2-1, with 11 bases that match TRBD2. The origin of this receptor is a woman aged 40 to 50 in good health and CMV-seropositive. CDR3 residues: CASGWVAGGGNERFF. As DNA, the CDR3 is TGTGCCAGCGGGTGGGTAGCGGGGGGGGGCAATGAGCGGTTCTTC.